This T cell receptor (beta chain) was profiled in a study of shared clonotypes between healthy human individuals. Whole-study findings and limits: Between four donors, naive CD4 clonotypes were shared at a level of about 5%. The four-donor shared clonotypes exceeded non-shared clonotypes in generation probability, with non-shared ones scoring lower. Naive subsets generally exceeded memory subsets in estimated richness.

Comments on this clone: Its antigen is unidentified.

The authors distributed each subset's genomic DNA evenly over several immunoSEQ plates. Method: immunoSEQ multiplex PCR; TCRdb's copy keeps in-frame clones and lacks some. The repertoire holds approximately 2.3 million clones, with over 85% as singletons. The CDR3 has 14 residues. V was clipped by 3 bases and J by 5 bases, with 11 bases between them. Germline values: CDR1 SEHNR, CDR2 FQNEAQ (reference sequence). This sequence joins TRBV7-9 and TRBJ1-5, with a weak D call TRBD1 (5 bases). The source of this sequence is a young man in good health. Some clones in this sample may be carry-over from other donors' samples. The sample consisted of naive CD4+ T cells from PBMCs. The subset here: CD45RA+ positively selected. CDR3 nucleotides: TGTGCCAGCAGCTTCGCGTCGGGGGATCAGCCCCAGCATTTT. This encodes CASSFASGDQPQHF.